The rows below give T cell receptor beta chains drawn from one sample of a study of CD8 T cells in Susac syndrome. TCRdb independently ran MiXCR on the immunoSEQ multiplex PCR reads; one entry per CDR3 protein. The sample includes some 150,000 distinct CDR3 sequences, roughly 95% of them seen just once. Sequencing was done on a sample of CD4+ T cells from PBMCs. The receptors were gathered from a human donor in good health. Each CDR3 is given with its conserved first and last residue. D genes are given only for firm matches. The size field is filled for only some rows; it gives once, few, many or a size class.

cdr3_nt,cdr3_aa,clone_size,v_call,d_call,j_call
TGTGCCAGCAGCAAACGACAGGATTTCGCAGATACGCAGTATTTT,CASSKRQDFADTQYF,NA,TRBV7-9,NA,TRBJ2-3
TGCAGTGCTAGAGATCATTTAGGGACAGAAGTCTATGGCTACACCTTC,CSARDHLGTEVYGYTF,NA,TRBV20-1,TRBD1,TRBJ1-2
TGTGCCAGCAGGCGTTGGGGGCCTGCTGAAGATACGCAGTATTTT,CASRRWGPAEDTQYF,NA,TRBV14,NA,TRBJ2-3
TGCAGCGTTGTATTCCTAGCGGGAGGTCAAGAGACCCAGTACTTC,CSVVFLAGGQETQYF,NA,TRBV29-1,TRBD2,TRBJ2-5
TGTGCCACCAGCAGAGTTGTCGGGACCGAGCAGTTCTTC,CATSRVVGTEQFF,NA,TRBV15,NA,TRBJ2-1
TGCAGTGCTAGACGTGCGGAGGCTGAAGCTTTCTTT,CSARRAEAEAFF,NA,TRBV20-1,NA,TRBJ1-1
TGCGCCAGCAGCCAAGATCATAGGTACGAGCAGTACTTC,CASSQDHRYEQYF,NA,TRBV4-1,NA,TRBJ2-7
TGCGCCAGCAGTATACGACAGGGCCCCGCGAACACCGGGGAGCTGTTTTTT,CASSIRQGPANTGELFF,NA,TRBV10-2,TRBD1,TRBJ2-2
TGTGCCAGCAGTTCCCTCGGAGACAGGGAACATAGCAATCAGCCCCAGCATTTT,CASSSLGDREHSNQPQHF,NA,TRBV27,TRBD1,TRBJ1-5
TGCAGTGCCAAGAGGGGGGATTCGTCCTACGAGCAGTACTTC,CSAKRGDSSYEQYF,NA,TRBV20-1,NA,TRBJ2-7
TGCGCCAGCAGCCAAGATAGGGGGGCTAGCACAGATACGCAGTATTTT,CASSQDRGASTDTQYF,once,TRBV4-1,NA,TRBJ2-3
TGCAGCGTTTCCTACAGGGATGAAGCTTTCTTT,CSVSYRDEAFF,once,TRBV29-1,NA,TRBJ1-1
TGTGCCAGCAGCCCCCTGGGACAGGGGTTTAACTATGGCTACACCTTC,CASSPLGQGFNYGYTF,once,TRBV28,TRBD1,TRBJ1-2
TGTGCCAGCGCTAGCGGGAGAGTGGGTGAGCAGTTCTTC,CASASGRVGEQFF,NA,TRBV11-3,TRBD2,TRBJ2-1
TGTGCCAGCAGTCTAGCGGGAGATCCCACCGGGGAGCTGTTTTTT,CASSLAGDPTGELFF,once,TRBV5-4,TRBD2,TRBJ2-2
TGTGCCAGCAGCTTAGTGGCCGGTAGTGACATTCAGTACTTC,CASSLVAGSDIQYF,NA,TRBV9,NA,TRBJ2-4
TGTGCCAGCAGGGGGGGAAGGGGCTCCGAGCAGTACTTC,CASRGGRGSEQYF,NA,TRBV6-1,NA,TRBJ2-7
TGTGCCTGGAGCCCCAGGACAGGAAAACTGTTTTTT,CAWSPRTGKLFF,once,TRBV30,TRBD1,TRBJ1-4
TGCGCCAGCAGCTTGGCCGGGACAGGGGTCAATGAGCAGTTCTTC,CASSLAGTGVNEQFF,NA,TRBV5-1,TRBD1,TRBJ2-1
TGTGCCAGCAGCCGCGGAGTGGTCGGAAACATTCAGTACTTC,CASSRGVVGNIQYF,NA,TRBV6-5,NA,TRBJ2-4
TGTGCCACCAGTGATTCTCAGGGCCTTAGCACAGATACGCAGTATTTT,CATSDSQGLSTDTQYF,NA,TRBV24-1,NA,TRBJ2-3
TGTGCCAGCAGTGGACAGGGGGGGTACAATGAGCAGTTCTTC,CASSGQGGYNEQFF,NA,TRBV6-1,TRBD1,TRBJ2-1
TGTGCCAGCAGCTCCAGAACTAGTTCCTACGAGCAGTACTTC,CASSSRTSSYEQYF,NA,TRBV11-2,NA,TRBJ2-7
TGTGCCAGCAGTAGGGTCGGCTCCTACGAGCAGTACTTC,CASSRVGSYEQYF,NA,TRBV5-6,NA,TRBJ2-7
TGCAGCGCTACGCCGGGACAGGGAGCCGGGGAGCTGTTTTTT,CSATPGQGAGELFF,NA,TRBV29-1,TRBD1,TRBJ2-2
TGTGCCAGCAGCCGCGGGACTAGCGGGAAAGAGACCCAGTACTTC,CASSRGTSGKETQYF,NA,TRBV3-1,TRBD2,TRBJ2-5
TGTGCCAGCAGGACCGGACTAGCGGGAGGCCGAGCCTACGAGCAGTACTTC,CASRTGLAGGRAYEQYF,NA,TRBV2,TRBD2,TRBJ2-7
TGTGCCAGCAGCTCGCGGGACTCTAATAAGCAGTTCTTC,CASSSRDSNKQFF,NA,TRBV7-3,NA,TRBJ2-1
TGTGCCAGCAGCCGGGGGAGGCGTCTGTTGATCGTGAACACTGAAGCTTTCTTT,CASSRGRRLLIVNTEAFF,NA,TRBV27,NA,TRBJ1-1
TGTGCCAGCGCCGCGGTACTAGCGGGAGAAGAGACCCAGTACTTC,CASAAVLAGEETQYF,NA,TRBV3-1,TRBD2,TRBJ2-5
TGTGCCAGCAGCTTAGTCGCAGATACGCAGTATTTT,CASSLVADTQYF,NA,TRBV7-9,NA,TRBJ2-3
TGTGCCAGCAGCTCCACCGGTCGCCACGAGCAGTACTTC,CASSSTGRHEQYF,NA,TRBV5-6,NA,TRBJ2-7
TGCAGTGCTAGGTTCGGGGGGCAACTTAACTATGGCTACACCTTC,CSARFGGQLNYGYTF,NA,TRBV20-1,NA,TRBJ1-2
TGTGCCAGCAGCTACTTAGGGACAGGGGACGAGCAGTACTTC,CASSYLGTGDEQYF,NA,TRBV3-1,TRBD1,TRBJ2-7
TGCGCCAGCAGCTTGTCCCCAGCGGGAGGGAACGGTGAGCAGTTCTTC,CASSLSPAGGNGEQFF,NA,TRBV5-1,TRBD2,TRBJ2-1
TGTGCCAGCAGCCACAGCGGGAAGGGTACAGATACGCAGTATTTT,CASSHSGKGTDTQYF,NA,TRBV7-2,TRBD2,TRBJ2-3
TGTGCCACCAGCTTGAACGGCCGGGGTCATAGGGGCAATCAGCCCCAGCATTTT,CATSLNGRGHRGNQPQHF,NA,TRBV15,NA,TRBJ1-5
TGTGCCAGCAGCTTGGGACAGTTCTTC,CASSLGQFF,NA,TRBV7-9,NA,TRBJ2-1
TGTGCCAGCAGCTTAAATCAGGGGGCTGCCCCCTCTGGGGCCAACGTCCTGACTTTC,CASSLNQGAAPSGANVLTF,NA,TRBV7-3,TRBD1,TRBJ2-6
TGTGCCAGCAGCCCGGAGGGGGGACAGGGACTTAGTGAGCAGTTCTTC,CASSPEGGQGLSEQFF,NA,TRBV5-6,TRBD1,TRBJ2-1
TGTGCCAGCAGCCAAAGAGGACAGGATGGCTACACCTTC,CASSQRGQDGYTF,NA,TRBV3-1,TRBD1,TRBJ1-2
TGTGCCAGCAGCTTCTCAGGGAACACTGAAGCTTTCTTT,CASSFSGNTEAFF,once,TRBV7-2,NA,TRBJ1-1
TGTGCCAGCAGCCTACCCAGATCGAGGGGGATACGCTCTGGGGCCAACGTCCTGACTTTC,CASSLPRSRGIRSGANVLTF,NA,TRBV4-2,NA,TRBJ2-6